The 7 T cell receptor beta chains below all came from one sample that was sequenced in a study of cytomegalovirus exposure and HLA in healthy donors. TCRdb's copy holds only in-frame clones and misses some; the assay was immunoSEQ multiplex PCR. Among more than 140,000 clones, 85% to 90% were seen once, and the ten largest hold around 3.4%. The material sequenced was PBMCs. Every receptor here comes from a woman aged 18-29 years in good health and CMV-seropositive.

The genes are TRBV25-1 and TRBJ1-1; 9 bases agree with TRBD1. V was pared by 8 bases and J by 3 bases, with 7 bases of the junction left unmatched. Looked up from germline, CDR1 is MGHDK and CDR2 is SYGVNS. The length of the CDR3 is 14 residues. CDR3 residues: CASFGDRVDTEAFF. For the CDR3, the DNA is TGTGCCAGCTTCGGGGACAGGGTAGACACTGAAGCTTTCTTT.

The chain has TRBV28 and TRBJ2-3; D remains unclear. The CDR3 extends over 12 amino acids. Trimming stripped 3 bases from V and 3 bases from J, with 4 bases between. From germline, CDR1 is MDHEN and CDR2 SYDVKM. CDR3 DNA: TGTGCCAGCAGTTTCCGTACAGATACGCAGTATTTT. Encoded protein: CASSFRTDTQYF.

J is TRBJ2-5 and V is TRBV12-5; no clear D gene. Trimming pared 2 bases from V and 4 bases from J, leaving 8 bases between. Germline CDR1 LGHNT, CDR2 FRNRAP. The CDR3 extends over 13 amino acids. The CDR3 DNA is TGTGCTAGTGGTTTGCCAGTCCGAGAGACCCAGTACTTC. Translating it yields CASGLPVRETQYF.

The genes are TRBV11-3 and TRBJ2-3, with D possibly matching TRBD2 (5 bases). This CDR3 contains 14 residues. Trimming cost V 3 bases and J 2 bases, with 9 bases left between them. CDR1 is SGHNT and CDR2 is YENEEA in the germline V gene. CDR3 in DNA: TGTGCCAGCAGCTTTGAGGGATTCACAGATACGCAGTATTTT. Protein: CASSFEGFTDTQYF.

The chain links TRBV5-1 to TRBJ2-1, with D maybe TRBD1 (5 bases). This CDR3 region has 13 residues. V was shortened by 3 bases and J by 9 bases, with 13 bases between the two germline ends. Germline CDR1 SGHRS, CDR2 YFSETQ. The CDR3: CASSSGRVGEQFF. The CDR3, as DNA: TGCGCCAGCAGCTCGGGCAGGGTGGGTGAGCAGTTCTTC.

In DNA, the CDR3 is TGTGCCAGCGGCCCCGGGACTAGCGCTACCTACGAGCAGTACTTC. Protein sequence: CASGPGTSATYEQYF. The chain employs TRBV6-6 and TRBJ2-7, with 10 bases fitting TRBD2. The V and J ends lost 8 bases and 2 bases, in that order; junction bases with no gene match: 9. Germline CDR1 reads MNHNY; CDR2 reads SVGAGI (reference sequence). CDR3 length: 15 residues.

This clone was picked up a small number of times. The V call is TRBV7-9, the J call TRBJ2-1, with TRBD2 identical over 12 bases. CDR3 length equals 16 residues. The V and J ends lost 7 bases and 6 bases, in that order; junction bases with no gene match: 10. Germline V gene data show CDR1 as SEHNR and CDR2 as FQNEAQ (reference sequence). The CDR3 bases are TGTGCCAGCACTCTAGCGGGAGGGCCTGTAGGCAATGAGCAGTTCTTC. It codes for CASTLAGGPVGNEQFF.